The present T cell receptor (beta chain) was sequenced within a study of Graves' ophthalmopathy and Graves' hyperthyroidism. This clonotype was detected many times. Other autoimmune diseases, uncontrolled infections, pregnancy or lactation led to the exclusion of patients. As the starting material, 9.5 to 10 ml of fresh peripheral blood yielded the PBMCs. This CDR3 is built from 15 residues. The germline gives CDR1 GTSNPN, CDR2 SVGIG (reference sequence). Trimming took 0 bases from V and 11 from J, leaving 17 bases between them. TCR beta CDR3 amplification used RNA transcripts. Investigators did first-round RT-PCR with HTBI primers, then second-round multiplex PCR. TCRdb itself ran the multiplex PCR reads through MiXCR, one entry per CDR3 protein. The profile shows a few hundred thousand distinct CDR3 sequences, about 21% of them singletons.

The receptor was derived from a woman between 18 and 29 years old with stable Graves' hyperthyroidism. This chain connects TRBV30 to TRBJ1-6; no definite D call. The specimen was peripheral blood. CDR3 in amino acids: CAWSVLGDSTAPLHF. The CDR3 bases are TGTGCCTGGAGTGTACTCGGCGACTCCACGGCACCCCTCCACTTT.